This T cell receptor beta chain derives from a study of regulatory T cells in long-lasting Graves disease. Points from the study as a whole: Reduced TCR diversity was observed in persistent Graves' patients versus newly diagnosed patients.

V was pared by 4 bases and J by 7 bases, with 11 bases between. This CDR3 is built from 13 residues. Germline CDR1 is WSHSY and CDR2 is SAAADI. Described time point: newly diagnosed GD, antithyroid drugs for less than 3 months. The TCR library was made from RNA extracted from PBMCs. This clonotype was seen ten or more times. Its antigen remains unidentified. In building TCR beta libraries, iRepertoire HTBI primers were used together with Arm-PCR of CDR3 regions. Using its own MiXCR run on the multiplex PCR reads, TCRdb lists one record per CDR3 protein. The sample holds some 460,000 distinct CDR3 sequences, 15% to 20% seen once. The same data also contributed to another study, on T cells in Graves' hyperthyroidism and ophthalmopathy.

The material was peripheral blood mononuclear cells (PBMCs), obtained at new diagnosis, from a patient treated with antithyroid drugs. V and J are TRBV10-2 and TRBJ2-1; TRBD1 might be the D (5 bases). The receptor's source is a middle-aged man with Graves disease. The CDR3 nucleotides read TGCGCCAGCAGTGGTTGGGCAGGGAATGAGCAGTTCTTC. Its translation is CASSGWAGNEQFF.